This T cell receptor beta chain was found in a study of blood T cells in healthy people across ages. This clonotype was counted only a few times. The antigen remains unidentified. The use of a sample-barcoded 5' primer and a J-beta primer mix characterized a second PCR of about 6 to 11 cycles. MiXCR, applied by TCRdb to the 5' RACE reads, yields one record per CDR3 protein. Among 750,000 to 950,000 distinct CDR3 sequences listed, about 29% were seen once. V was cut by 5 bases and J by 4 bases, with 12 bases left in between. The germline gives CDR1 DFQATT, CDR2 SNEGSKA (reference sequence). The CDR3 extends over 13 amino acids. Study findings and constraints: As naive T cell percentage varied, TCR beta diversity correlated strongly with it.

These data were likewise used in another study, on T cells of mothers and their children.

This TCR was recovered from a woman between 40 and 55 years old in good health. This chain uses TRBV20-1 with TRBJ1-5; D unresolved. Sequencing was carried out using blood. The CDR3 sequence: CSAPTQANQPQHF. CDR3 bases: TGCAGTGCTCCGACACAAGCAAATCAGCCCCAGCATTTT.